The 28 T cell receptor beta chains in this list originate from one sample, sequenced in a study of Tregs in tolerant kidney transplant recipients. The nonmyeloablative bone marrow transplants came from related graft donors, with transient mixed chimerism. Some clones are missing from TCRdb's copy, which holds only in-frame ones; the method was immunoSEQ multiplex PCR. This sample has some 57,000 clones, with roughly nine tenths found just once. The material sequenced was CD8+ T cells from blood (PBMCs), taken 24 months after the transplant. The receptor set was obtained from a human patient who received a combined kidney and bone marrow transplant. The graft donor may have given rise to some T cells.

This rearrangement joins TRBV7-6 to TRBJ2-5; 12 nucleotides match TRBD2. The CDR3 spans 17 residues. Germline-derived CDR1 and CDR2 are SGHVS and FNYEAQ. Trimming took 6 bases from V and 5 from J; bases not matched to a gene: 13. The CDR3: CASRGGLAGNLRETQYF. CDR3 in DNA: TGTGCCAGCAGGGGCGGACTAGCGGGGAATCTTAGGGAGACCCAGTACTTC.

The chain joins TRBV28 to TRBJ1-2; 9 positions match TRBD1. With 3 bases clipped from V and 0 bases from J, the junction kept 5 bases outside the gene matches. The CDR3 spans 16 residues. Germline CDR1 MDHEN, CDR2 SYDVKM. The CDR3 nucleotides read TGTGCCAGCAGTTTCCCCGGGACAGGGTCTAACTATGGCTACACCTTC. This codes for CASSFPGTGSNYGYTF.

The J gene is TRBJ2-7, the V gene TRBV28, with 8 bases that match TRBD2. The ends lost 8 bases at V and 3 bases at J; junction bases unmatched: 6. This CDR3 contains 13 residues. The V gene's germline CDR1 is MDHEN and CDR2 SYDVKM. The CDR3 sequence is CASRGGTIYEQYF. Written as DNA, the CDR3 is TGTGCCAGCCGGGGGGGGACCATCTACGAGCAGTACTTC.

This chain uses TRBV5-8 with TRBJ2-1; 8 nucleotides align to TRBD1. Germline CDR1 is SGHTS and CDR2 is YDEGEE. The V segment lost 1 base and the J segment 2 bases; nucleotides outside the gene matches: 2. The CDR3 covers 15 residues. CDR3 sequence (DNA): TGTGCCAGCAGCTTGCTACAGGGGGCCTACAATGAGCAGTTCTTC. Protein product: CASSLLQGAYNEQFF.

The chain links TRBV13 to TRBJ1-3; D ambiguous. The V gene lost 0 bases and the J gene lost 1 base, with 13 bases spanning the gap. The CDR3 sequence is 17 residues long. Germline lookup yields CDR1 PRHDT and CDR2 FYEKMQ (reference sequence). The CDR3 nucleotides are TGTGCCAGCAGCTTAGGCCTCGGGGTCCCTTCTGGAAACACCATATATTTT. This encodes CASSLGLGVPSGNTIYF.

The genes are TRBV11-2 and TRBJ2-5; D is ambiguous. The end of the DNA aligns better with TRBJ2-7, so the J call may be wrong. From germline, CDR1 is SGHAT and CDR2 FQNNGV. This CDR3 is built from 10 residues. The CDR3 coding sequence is TGTGCCAGCAGCTTAGACGAGCAGTACTTC. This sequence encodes CASSLDEQYF.

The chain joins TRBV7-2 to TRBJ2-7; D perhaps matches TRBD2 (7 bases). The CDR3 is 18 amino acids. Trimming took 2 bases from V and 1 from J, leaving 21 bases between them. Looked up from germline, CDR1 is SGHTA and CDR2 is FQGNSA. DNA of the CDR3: TGTGCCAGCAGCTTAAGGGGGGGACTGTTTGTGGTTTCCTACGAGCAGTACTTC. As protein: CASSLRGGLFVVSYEQYF.

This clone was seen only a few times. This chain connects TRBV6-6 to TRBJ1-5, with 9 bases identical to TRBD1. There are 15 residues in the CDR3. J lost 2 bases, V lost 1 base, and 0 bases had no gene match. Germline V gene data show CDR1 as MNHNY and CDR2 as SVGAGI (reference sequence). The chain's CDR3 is CASSYWDRGNQPQHF. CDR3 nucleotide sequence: TGTGCCAGCAGTTACTGGGACAGGGGCAATCAGCCCCAGCATTTT.

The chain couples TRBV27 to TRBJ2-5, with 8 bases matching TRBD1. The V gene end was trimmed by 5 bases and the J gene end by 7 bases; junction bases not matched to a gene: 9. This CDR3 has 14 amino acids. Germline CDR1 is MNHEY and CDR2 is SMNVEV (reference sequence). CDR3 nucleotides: TGTGCCAGCAGTCTTCAGGGGGCGTTGGCGACCCAGTACTTC. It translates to CASSLQGALATQYF.

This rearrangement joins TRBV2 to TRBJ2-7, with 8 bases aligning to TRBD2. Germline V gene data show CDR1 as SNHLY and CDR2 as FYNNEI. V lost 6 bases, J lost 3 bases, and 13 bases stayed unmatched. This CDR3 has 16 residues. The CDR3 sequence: CASRWGLSGNNYEQYF. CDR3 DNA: TGTGCCAGCAGGTGGGGCCTTAGCGGGAACAACTACGAGCAGTACTTC.

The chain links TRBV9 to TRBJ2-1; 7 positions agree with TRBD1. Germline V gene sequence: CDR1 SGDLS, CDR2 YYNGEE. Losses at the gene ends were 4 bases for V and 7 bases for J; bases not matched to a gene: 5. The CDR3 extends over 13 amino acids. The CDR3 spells CASSPPQGNEQFF. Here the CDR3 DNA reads TGTGCCAGCAGCCCTCCACAGGGGAATGAGCAGTTCTTC.

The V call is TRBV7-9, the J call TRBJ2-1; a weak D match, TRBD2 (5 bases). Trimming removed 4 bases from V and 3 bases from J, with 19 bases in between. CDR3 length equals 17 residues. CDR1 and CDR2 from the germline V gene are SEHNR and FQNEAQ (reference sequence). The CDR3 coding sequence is TGTGCCAGCAGCTACGTGCCGCCTACTAGAAACTACAATGAGCAGTTCTTC. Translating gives CASSYVPPTRNYNEQFF.

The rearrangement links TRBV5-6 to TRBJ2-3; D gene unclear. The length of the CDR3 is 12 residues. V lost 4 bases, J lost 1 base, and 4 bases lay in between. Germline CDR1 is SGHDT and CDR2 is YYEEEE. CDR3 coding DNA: TGTGCCAGCAGCGCGGGCACAGATACGCAGTATTTT. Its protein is CASSAGTDTQYF.

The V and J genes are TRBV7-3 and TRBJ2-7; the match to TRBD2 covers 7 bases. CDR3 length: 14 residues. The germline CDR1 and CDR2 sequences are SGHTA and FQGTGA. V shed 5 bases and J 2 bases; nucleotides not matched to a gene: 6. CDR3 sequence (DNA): TGTGCCAGCAGCCCAATGGGAGGGACCTACGAGCAGTACTTC. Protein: CASSPMGGTYEQYF. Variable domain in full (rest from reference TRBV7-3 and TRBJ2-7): GAGVSQTPSNKVTEKGKYVELRCDPISGHTALYWYRQSLGQGPEFLIYFQGTGAADDSGLPNDRFFAVRPEGSVSTLKIQRTERGDSAVYLCASSPMGGTYEQYFGPGTRLTVT.

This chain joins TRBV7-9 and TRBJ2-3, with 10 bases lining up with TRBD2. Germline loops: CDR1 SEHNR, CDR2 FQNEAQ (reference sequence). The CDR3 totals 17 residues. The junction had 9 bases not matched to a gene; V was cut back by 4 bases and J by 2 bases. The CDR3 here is CASSSLTAGGLTDTQYF. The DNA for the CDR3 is TGTGCCAGCAGCTCCCTGACAGCGGGGGGGCTCACAGATACGCAGTATTTT. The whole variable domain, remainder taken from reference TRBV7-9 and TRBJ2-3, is DTGVSQNPRHKITKRGQNVTFRCDPISEHNRLYWYRQTLGQGPEFLTYFQNEAQLEKSRLLSDRFSAERPKGSFSTLEIQRTEQGDSAMYLCASSSLTAGGLTDTQYFGPGTRLTVL.

The CDR3 loop reads CASSQDSDTHYEQYF. The CDR3 nucleotides are TGCGCCAGCAGCCAAGATTCCGACACCCACTACGAGCAGTACTTC. This chain joins TRBV4-1 and TRBJ2-7; D remains ambiguous. V lost 0 bases to trimming and J lost 3 bases, with 12 bases between them. Germline V gives CDR1 MGHRA, CDR2 YSYEKL. The CDR3 runs 15 residues.

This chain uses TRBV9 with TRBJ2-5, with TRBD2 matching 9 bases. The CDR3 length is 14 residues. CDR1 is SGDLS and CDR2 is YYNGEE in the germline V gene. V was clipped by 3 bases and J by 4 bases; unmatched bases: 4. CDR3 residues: CASSGGLALETQYF. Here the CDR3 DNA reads TGTGCCAGCAGCGGGGGACTAGCCCTAGAGACCCAGTACTTC. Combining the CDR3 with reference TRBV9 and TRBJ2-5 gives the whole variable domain DSGVTQTPKHLITATGQRVTLRCSPRSGDLSVYWYQQSLDQGLQFLIQYYNGEERAKGNILERFSAQQFPDLHSELNLSSLELGDSALYFCASSGGLALETQYFGPGTRLLVL.

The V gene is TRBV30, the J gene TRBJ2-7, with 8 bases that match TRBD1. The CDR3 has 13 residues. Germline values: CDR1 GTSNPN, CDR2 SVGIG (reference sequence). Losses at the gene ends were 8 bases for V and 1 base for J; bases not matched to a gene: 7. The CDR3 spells CAIDRGKSYEQYF. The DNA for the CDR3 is TGTGCCATCGACAGGGGAAAGTCCTACGAGCAGTACTTC.

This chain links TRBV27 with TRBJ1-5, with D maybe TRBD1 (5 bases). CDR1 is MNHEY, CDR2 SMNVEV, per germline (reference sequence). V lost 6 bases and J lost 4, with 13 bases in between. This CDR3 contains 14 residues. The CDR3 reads CASRALGGNQPQHF. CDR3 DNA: TGTGCCAGCAGGGCATTGGGGGGGAATCAGCCCCAGCATTTT.

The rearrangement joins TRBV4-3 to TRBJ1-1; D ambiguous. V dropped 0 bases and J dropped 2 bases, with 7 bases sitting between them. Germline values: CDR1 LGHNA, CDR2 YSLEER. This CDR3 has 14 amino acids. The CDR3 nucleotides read TGCGCCAGCAGCCAAGATCGTAGTAACACTGAAGCTTTCTTT. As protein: CASSQDRSNTEAFF.

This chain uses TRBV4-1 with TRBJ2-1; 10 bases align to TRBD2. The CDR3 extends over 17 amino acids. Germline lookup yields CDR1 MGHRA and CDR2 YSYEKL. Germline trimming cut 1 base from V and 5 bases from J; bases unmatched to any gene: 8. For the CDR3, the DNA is TGCGCCAGCAGCCAAGTTGCGGCTAGCGGGAGCCACAATGAGCAGTTCTTC. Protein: CASSQVAASGSHNEQFF.

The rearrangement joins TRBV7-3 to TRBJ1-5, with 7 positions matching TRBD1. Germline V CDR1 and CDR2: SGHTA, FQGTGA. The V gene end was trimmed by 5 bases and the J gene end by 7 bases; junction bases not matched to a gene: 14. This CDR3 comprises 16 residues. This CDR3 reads CASSLDRTGPRQPQHF. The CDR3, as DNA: TGTGCCAGCAGCCTAGACAGGACAGGCCCGCGACAGCCCCAGCATTTT.

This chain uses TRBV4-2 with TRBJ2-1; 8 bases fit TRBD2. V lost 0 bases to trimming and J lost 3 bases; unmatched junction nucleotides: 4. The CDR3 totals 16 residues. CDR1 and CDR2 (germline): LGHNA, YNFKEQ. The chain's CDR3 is CASSQDRSGSYNEQFF. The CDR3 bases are TGTGCCAGCAGCCAAGACAGGAGCGGGAGCTACAATGAGCAGTTCTTC.

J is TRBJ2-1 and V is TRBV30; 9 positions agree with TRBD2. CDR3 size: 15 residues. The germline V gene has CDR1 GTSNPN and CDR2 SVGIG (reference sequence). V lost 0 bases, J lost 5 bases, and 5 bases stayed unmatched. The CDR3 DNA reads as TGTGCCTGGAGTGTAGGGACTAGCCCAAACAATGAGCAGTTCTTC. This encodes CAWSVGTSPNNEQFF. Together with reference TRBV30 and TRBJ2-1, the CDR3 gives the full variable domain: SQTIHQWPATLVQPVGSPLSLECTVEGTSNPNLYWYRQAAGRGLQLLFYSVGIGQISSEVPQNLSASRPQDRQFILSSKKLLLSDSGFYLCAWSVGTSPNNEQFFGPGTRLTVL.

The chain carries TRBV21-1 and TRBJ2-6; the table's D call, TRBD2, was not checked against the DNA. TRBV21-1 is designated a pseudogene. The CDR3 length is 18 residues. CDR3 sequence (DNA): TGTGCCAGCAGGCGGCGCCTAGCTACACAAAGTCGGGCCAACGTCCTGACTTTC. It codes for CASRRRLATQSRANVLTF.

The CDR3, as DNA: TGTGCCAGCAGCTTACTGCGGCCAGATACGCAGTATTTT. Translated, it gives CASSLLRPDTQYF. The chain is built from TRBV7-9 and TRBJ2-3; unclear D gene. The CDR3 spans 13 residues. CDR1 SEHNR and CDR2 FQNEAQ come from the germline V gene (reference sequence). The V and J ends lost 2 bases and 4 bases respectively, with 7 bases between them. The whole variable domain, remainder taken from reference TRBV7-9 and TRBJ2-3, is DTGVSQNPRHKITKRGQNVTFRCDPISEHNRLYWYRQTLGQGPEFLTYFQNEAQLEKSRLLSDRFSAERPKGSFSTLEIQRTEQGDSAMYLCASSLLRPDTQYFGPGTRLTVL.

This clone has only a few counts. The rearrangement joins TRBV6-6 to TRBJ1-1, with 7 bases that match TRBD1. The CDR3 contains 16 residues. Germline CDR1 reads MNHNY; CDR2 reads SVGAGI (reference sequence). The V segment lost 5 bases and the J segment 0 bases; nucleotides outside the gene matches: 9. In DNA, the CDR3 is TGTGCCAGCAGTACATGGACAGGAACAATGAACACTGAAGCTTTCTTT. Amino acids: CASSTWTGTMNTEAFF.

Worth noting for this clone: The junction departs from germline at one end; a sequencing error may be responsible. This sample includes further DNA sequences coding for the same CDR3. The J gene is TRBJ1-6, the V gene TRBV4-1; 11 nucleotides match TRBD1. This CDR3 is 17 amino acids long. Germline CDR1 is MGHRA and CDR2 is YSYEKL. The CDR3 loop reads CASSQLDRGLNNSPLHF. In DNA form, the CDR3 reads TGCGCCAGCAGCCAACTGGACAGGGGGCTAAATAATTCCCCCCTCCACTTT.